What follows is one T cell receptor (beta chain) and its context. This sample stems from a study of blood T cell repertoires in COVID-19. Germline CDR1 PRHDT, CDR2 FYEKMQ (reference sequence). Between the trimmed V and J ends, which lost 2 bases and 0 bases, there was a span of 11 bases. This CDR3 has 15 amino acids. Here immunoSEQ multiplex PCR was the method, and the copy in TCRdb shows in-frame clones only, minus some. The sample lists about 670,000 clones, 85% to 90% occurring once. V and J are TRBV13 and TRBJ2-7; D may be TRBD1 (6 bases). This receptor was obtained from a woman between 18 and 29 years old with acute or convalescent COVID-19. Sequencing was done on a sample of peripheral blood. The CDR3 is CASSLPGESSYEQYF. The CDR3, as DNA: TGTGCCAGCAGCTTACCAGGGGAAAGCTCCTACGAGCAGTACTTC.